These 23 T cell receptor beta chains were sequenced from one sample in a study of cytomegalovirus exposure and HLA in healthy donors. In the PCR, 60 Vbeta and 13 Jbeta primers were used. This table comes from immunoSEQ multiplex PCR, and its TCRdb copy is limited to in-frame clones, with some not included. The sample holds over 130,000 clones, approximately 67% seen once. Sequenced sample: PBMCs. The receptors shown here come from a woman aged 55 to 70 in good health and CMV-seronegative.

The CDR3 sequence is CASGPTGDTQYF. The CDR3 DNA sequence: TGTGCCAGCGGTCCGACGGGAGATACGCAGTATTTT. The chain is built from TRBV7-9 and TRBJ2-3; D is uncertain. Germline V gene lookup returns CDR1 SEHNR and CDR2 FQNEAQ (reference sequence). This CDR3 is built from 12 residues. V was pared by 8 bases and J by 5 bases, with 11 bases between.

This clone was picked up one time. V gene TRBV13 combines with J gene TRBJ2-5, with a possible D match to TRBD2 (6 bases). The CDR3 extends over 15 amino acids. V lost 1 base to trimming and J lost 2 bases, with 11 bases between them. Germline CDR1 is PRHDT and CDR2 is FYEKMQ (reference sequence). CDR3 sequence: CASSLAVGGQETQYF. The DNA of the CDR3 is TGTGCCAGCAGCTTAGCAGTTGGGGGGCAAGAGACCCAGTACTTC. The full variable domain, in which reference TRBV13 and TRBJ2-5 provide the parts outside the CDR3, is AAGVIQSPRHLIKEKRETATLKCYPIPRHDTVYWYQQGPGQDPQFLISFYEKMQSDKGSIPDRFSAQQFSDYHSELNMSSLELGDSALYFCASSLAVGGQETQYFGPGTRLLVL.

The chain links TRBV6-5 to TRBJ1-1; the D gene is possibly TRBD1 (5 bases). The germline CDR1 and CDR2 sequences are MNHEY and SVGAGI. V lost 5 bases and J 5 bases, leaving 15 bases between the germline ends. The CDR3 is 14 amino acids. CDR3 sequence: CASSNPGGGTEAFF. The CDR3 region has the DNA TGTGCCAGCAGTAACCCTGGGGGGGGGACTGAAGCTTTCTTT.

The table lists this clone with a count of one. The chain has TRBV5-1 and TRBJ2-2; D unresolved. The germline V gene encodes CDR1 SGHRS and CDR2 YFSETQ. Deletions cut 7 bases from V and 0 bases from J, with 7 bases between. CDR3 length: 13 amino acids. This chain's CDR3 is CASGLPNTGELFF. As DNA, the CDR3 is TGCGCCAGCGGCCTCCCGAACACCGGGGAGCTGTTTTTT. Together with reference TRBV5-1 and TRBJ2-2, the CDR3 gives the full variable domain: KAGVTQTPRYLIKTRGQQVTLSCSPISGHRSVSWYQQTPGQGLQFLFEYFSETQRNKGNFPGRFSGRQFSNSRSEMNVSTLELGDSALYLCASGLPNTGELFFGEGSRLTVL.

This sequence joins TRBV5-6 and TRBJ2-5; TRBD2 matches at 11 bases. Germline V gene data show CDR1 as SGHDT and CDR2 as YYEEEE. Trimming removed 3 bases from V and 4 bases from J; junction bases left unmatched: 5. The CDR3 has 15 amino acids. CDR3 residues: CASSSLAGGPETQYF. Here the CDR3 DNA reads TGTGCCAGCAGCTCCCTAGCGGGGGGTCCAGAGACCCAGTACTTC. Complete variable domain (other parts from reference TRBV5-6 and TRBJ2-5): DAGVTQSPTHLIKTRGQQVTLRCSPKSGHDTVSWYQQALGQGPQFIFQYYEEEERQRGNFPDRFSGHQFPNYSSELNVNALLLGDSALYLCASSSLAGGPETQYFGPGTRLLVL.

V and J are TRBV13 and TRBJ1-1, with no clear D. This CDR3 has 12 residues. Germline V gene data show CDR1 as PRHDT and CDR2 as FYEKMQ (reference sequence). The ends were cut back, 2 bases at V and 7 bases at J, with 8 bases in the middle. The chain's CDR3 is CASSLSTVEAFF. The CDR3 nucleotides read TGTGCCAGCAGCTTAAGTACGGTTGAAGCTTTCTTT.

V is TRBV7-9 and J is TRBJ1-3; 7 bases map to TRBD1. The V gene's germline CDR1 is SEHNR and CDR2 FQNEAQ (reference sequence). The CDR3 runs 13 residues. Germline trimming cut 5 bases from V and 8 bases from J; bases unmatched to any gene: 6. The CDR3 DNA reads TGTGCCAGCAGCGCCCAGGGGGACGACACCATATATTTT. This codes for CASSAQGDDTIYF. Full variable domain (remainder filled in from reference TRBV7-9 and TRBJ1-3): DTGVSQNPRHKITKRGQNVTFRCDPISEHNRLYWYRQTLGQGPEFLTYFQNEAQLEKSRLLSDRFSAERPKGSFSTLEIQRTEQGDSAMYLCASSAQGDDTIYFGEGSWLTVV.

The chain employs TRBV28 and TRBJ2-7; TRBD1 might be the D (6 bases). The germline V gene has CDR1 MDHEN and CDR2 SYDVKM. The ends were cut back, 4 bases at V and 2 bases at J, with 12 bases in the middle. This CDR3 spans 14 amino acids. The CDR3 reads CASSSPGVPYEQYF. CDR3 DNA sequence: TGTGCCAGCAGTTCCCCAGGGGTCCCCTACGAGCAGTACTTC.

This clone has just a few counts. The chain's CDR3 is CASSQGRGPFYEQYF. The CDR3 coding sequence is TGCGCCAGCAGCCAAGGGCGGGGGCCCTTTTACGAGCAGTACTTC. The chain employs TRBV4-3 and TRBJ2-7; D is perhaps TRBD2 (7 bases). V shed 1 base and J shed 4 bases, with 14 bases lying between them. Germline V gene lookup returns CDR1 LGHNA and CDR2 YSLEER. The CDR3 consists of 15 residues.

The V call is TRBV28, the J call TRBJ2-7; TRBD2 aligns across 9 bases. Per germline, CDR1 MDHEN and CDR2 SYDVKM. This CDR3 region has 15 residues. The J segment lost 7 bases and the V segment lost 4 bases, leaving 11 bases of the junction unmatched. The CDR3 reads CASSWSSGRRGEQYF. The CDR3, as DNA: TGTGCCAGCAGTTGGAGTAGCGGGAGAAGGGGGGAGCAGTACTTC.

This chain connects TRBV9 to TRBJ1-1; maybe TRBD1 (6 bases). Trimming cost V 4 bases and J 1 base, with 14 bases left between them. From germline, CDR1 is SGDLS and CDR2 YYNGEE. The CDR3 covers 15 residues. CDR3 nucleotides: TGTGCCAGCAGCCCACGGGGGGCAGGGAACACTGAAGCTTTCTTT. Protein: CASSPRGAGNTEAFF.

This chain uses TRBV6-1 with TRBJ2-3, with TRBD2 matching over 11 bases. V lost 4 bases and J lost 4; bases outside the gene matches: 1. The CDR3 has 14 residues. From germline, CDR1 is MNHNS and CDR2 SASEGT. The CDR3 nucleotides are TGTGCCAGCAGTGCTAGCGGGGGGCCAGATACGCAGTATTTT. This sequence encodes CASSASGGPDTQYF.

For this clone: The same CDR3 also results from other DNA sequences found in this sample. The chain combines TRBV5-1 with TRBJ1-3, with D tentatively TRBD1 (5 bases). V was pared by 2 bases and J by 7 bases, with 10 bases between. CDR1 and CDR2 (germline): SGHRS, YFSETQ. This CDR3 is 13 amino acids long. CDR3 in amino acids: CASSFGAGNTIYF. CDR3 DNA: TGCGCCAGCAGCTTCGGCGCAGGGAACACCATATATTTT.

This clone was seen a single time. The rearrangement uses TRBV27 and TRBJ1-6; tentative D call: TRBD1 (6 bases). The V end lost 7 bases, the J end lost 7 bases, and 17 bases lay between the germline ends. The length of the CDR3 is 15 residues. Germline-derived CDR1 and CDR2 are MNHEY and SMNVEV (reference sequence). The CDR3, as DNA: TGTGCCAGCACATGGGATCTTACAGGGAATTCACCCCTCCACTTT. Translation gives CASTWDLTGNSPLHF.

V gene TRBV14 combines with J gene TRBJ2-1; tentatively, D is TRBD2 (6 bases). The germline V and J ends were trimmed by 1 base and 5 bases, with 15 bases remaining between them. The germline V gene encodes CDR1 SGHDN and CDR2 FVKESK. The CDR3 is 16 amino acids. In DNA, the CDR3 is TGTGCCAGCAGCCAAGGTTCGGGAGCGCCCCACAATGAGCAGTTCTTC. Its translation: CASSQGSGAPHNEQFF.

The genes are TRBV10-3 and TRBJ1-6; D is perhaps TRBD1 (6 bases). The V gene lost 4 bases and the J gene lost 9 bases, with 16 bases spanning the gap. Germline lookup yields CDR1 ENHRY and CDR2 SYGVKD. CDR3 length equals 15 residues. This CDR3 is CAISAGPKGGSPLHF. The CDR3, as DNA: TGTGCCATCAGTGCAGGGCCCAAAGGGGGTTCACCCCTCCACTTT.

The CDR3 nucleotides read TGTGCCAGCAGTCTGACAGCCGGGAGTTGGTCCAAAAACATTCAGTACTTC. This codes for CASSLTAGSWSKNIQYF. This chain connects TRBV27 to TRBJ2-4; weak D call: TRBD2 (6 bases). The V gene's germline CDR1 is MNHEY and CDR2 SMNVEV (reference sequence). The CDR3 sequence is 17 residues long. V gave up 5 bases and J gave up 2 bases, with 19 bases separating them.

The table lists this clone with a count of one. The chain joins TRBV19 to TRBJ1-2, with D hard to call. V was shortened by 1 base and J by 4 bases, with 13 bases between the two germline ends. CDR1 LNHDA and CDR2 SQIVND come from the germline V gene (reference sequence). This CDR3 comprises 15 residues. CDR3 bases: TGTGCCAGTAGTATAGGAGGCAGCCTCCGCTATGGCTACACCTTC. Protein product: CASSIGGSLRYGYTF.

The gene calls are TRBV11-2 and TRBJ1-2, with D possibly TRBD1 on 6 matching bases. The germline CDR1 and CDR2 sequences are SGHAT and FQNNGV. Between the trimmed V and J ends, which lost 2 bases and 7 bases, there was a span of 17 bases. The CDR3 is made up of 15 amino acids. CDR3 amino acids: CASSLRTGSPSGYTF. In DNA form, the CDR3 reads TGTGCCAGCAGCTTACGCACAGGGTCTCCAAGTGGCTACACCTTC.

The chain couples TRBV7-2 to TRBJ2-2, with 7 bases that match TRBD2. The CDR3 is 15 amino acids. V dropped 1 base and J dropped 4; count of bases not matched to a gene: 3. Germline CDR1 and CDR2: SGHTA and FQGNSA. The CDR3 loop reads CASSLGGGVTGELFF. CDR3 DNA: TGTGCCAGCAGCTTAGGCGGGGGTGTCACCGGGGAGCTGTTTTTT.

The V and J genes are TRBV6-4 and TRBJ2-2, with TRBD1 identical over 12 bases. From germline, CDR1 is MRHNA and CDR2 SNTAGT. With 0 bases clipped from V and 12 bases from J, the junction kept 5 bases outside the gene matches. This CDR3 region has 15 residues. CDR3 region: CASSDSPGQGAKLFF. DNA for the CDR3: TGTGCCAGCAGTGACTCCCCGGGACAGGGGGCGAAGCTGTTTTTT.

This rearrangement joins TRBV5-4 to TRBJ1-3; the match to TRBD1 covers 8 bases. The CDR3 sequence is 16 residues long. Germline loops: CDR1 SGHNT, CDR2 YYREEE (reference sequence). The trim removed 4 bases at V and 0 bases at J, leaving 6 bases unmatched. CDR3: CASSLDRGSSGNTIYF. CDR3 in DNA: TGTGCCAGCAGCCTTGACAGGGGAAGCTCTGGAAACACCATATATTTT.

The chain links TRBV28 to TRBJ1-5; D remains unclear. This CDR3 region has 12 residues. Germline CDR1 reads MDHEN; CDR2 reads SYDVKM. V lost 3 bases, J lost 6 bases, and 6 bases lay in between. CDR3 sequence reads: CASSLGGQPQHF. The CDR3 coding sequence is TGTGCCAGCAGTTTGGGAGGTCAGCCCCAGCATTTT. Drawing the rest from reference TRBV28 and TRBJ1-5, the complete variable domain is DVKVTQSSRYLVKRTGEKVFLECVQDMDHENMFWYRQDPGLGLRLIYFSYDVKMKEKGDIPEGYSVSREKKERFSLILESASTNQTSMYLCASSLGGQPQHFGDGTRLSIL.